This T cell receptor (beta chain) emerged from a study of T cell responses to AZD1222 COVID-19 vaccine. CDR3 length equals 18 residues. Germline V gene lookup returns CDR1 SGHRS and CDR2 YFSETQ. Germline trimming cut 1 base from V and 0 bases from J; bases unmatched to any gene: 6. Study-wide points: In a largely white British group with more females than males, clonal diversity was possibly underestimated. At baseline, seropositivity was found in only a handful of AZD1222 recipients. Spike-specific TCRs gained breadth and depth after people received two AZD1222 doses.

Note on this clone: Its target is not known.

Generated by immunoSEQ multiplex PCR, the TCRdb table keeps only in-frame clones and is missing some. Of 140,000 or so clones listed, about 90% are singletons. The chain has TRBV5-1 and TRBJ1-4; 10 bases align to TRBD1. The receptor comes from an adult who received the MenACWY meningococcal vaccine as a control. The specimen was peripheral blood, collected 28 days after the second dose of the MenACWY control vaccine. CDR3 sequence (DNA): TGCGCCAGCAGCTTGACTCGGGACAGGGGAGCAACTAATGAAAAACTGTTTTTT. It yields the protein CASSLTRDRGATNEKLFF.